These 14 T cell receptor beta chains were all obtained from the same sample, sequenced in a study of CXCR3-negative and CXCR3-positive naive CD8 T cells. UMI-labeled 5' RACE TRB cDNA libraries were prepared from the cells. TCRdb re-called the 5' RACE reads and catalogs CDR3 proteins one per entry, DNA excluded. The listing records over 100,000 distinct CDR3 sequences. Sequenced sample: naive CXCR3- CD8+ T cells from blood. Stated subset: CD45RO-CCR7+CD27+CD95- naive CD8+ T cells lacking CXCR3 (TNR3-). The receptors derive from a human donor in good health. Some clones in this sample may be carry-over from other donors' samples.

The chain uses TRBV29-1 and TRBJ2-7; TCRdb gives TRBD1 as the D gene, but with no DNA this cannot be confirmed. This CDR3 has 14 residues. CDR1 and CDR2 (germline): SQVTM, ANQGSEA. CDR3: CSVEDGRPTYEQYF.

The chain uses TRBV29-1 and TRBJ2-7. The germline CDR1 and CDR2 sequences are SQVTM and ANQGSEA. The CDR3 consists of 11 residues. The CDR3 here is CSVIVSYEQYF.

V is TRBV15 and J is TRBJ2-2. This CDR3 is built from 12 residues. Germline CDR1 is LNHNV and CDR2 is YYDKDF (reference sequence). CDR3 region: CATSRLPGELFF. Based on the CDR3 plus reference TRBV15 and TRBJ2-2, the full variable domain is DAMVIQNPRYQVTQFGKPVTLSCSQTLNHNVMYWYQQKSSQAPKLLFHYYDKDFNNEADTPDNFQSRRPNTSFCFLDIRSPGLGDTAMYLCATSRLPGELFFGEGSRLTVL.

This CDR3 reads CASSLYDRWEETQYF. This sequence joins TRBV27 and TRBJ2-5. Germline CDR1 MNHEY, CDR2 SMNVEV (reference sequence). This CDR3 is 15 amino acids long.

The V and J genes are TRBV7-9 and TRBJ2-1; the TRBD2 assignment by TCRdb is unverifiable without DNA. The CDR3 covers 15 residues. Per germline, CDR1 SEHNR and CDR2 FQNEAQ (reference sequence). The CDR3 protein is CASSLGAGGYNEQFF.

The chain uses TRBV7-9 and TRBJ1-1; TCRdb returns TRBD1, unconfirmable since there is no DNA. The CDR3 is 16 amino acids. Germline V gene data show CDR1 as SEHNR and CDR2 as FQNEAQ (reference sequence). The CDR3 sequence is CASRIPGQGLNTEAFF.

This chain links TRBV3-1 with TRBJ2-5; lacking DNA, the TRBD1 call made by TCRdb goes unchecked. Germline CDR1 and CDR2: LGHDT and YNNKEL (reference sequence). The CDR3 has 15 residues. The CDR3 is CASSPFGGGQETQYF.

V and J are TRBV27 and TRBJ2-1; TCRdb picks TRBD2, but there is no DNA to check that call. The CDR3 length is 13 residues. Germline CDR1 reads MNHEY; CDR2 reads SMNVEV (reference sequence). CDR3 sequence: CASSLGPGVEQFF.

V and J are TRBV7-4 and TRBJ2-3. Germline CDR1 reads SGHVT; CDR2 reads SQSDAQ. This CDR3 is built from 15 residues. The CDR3 sequence is CASSFGVVSTDTQYF.

The chain combines TRBV7-9 with TRBJ1-3. There are 11 residues in the CDR3. The germline CDR1 and CDR2 sequences are SEHNR and FQNEAQ (reference sequence). CDR3 in amino acids: CASSVGNTIYF.

The chain couples TRBV20-1 to TRBJ2-1; checking the TCRdb D call of TRBD2 is not possible without DNA. This CDR3 contains 18 residues. In germline, CDR1 is DFQATT, CDR2 SNEGSKA (reference sequence). CDR3: CSARDSHSGILAYNEQFF.

CDR3 region: CASSLVAQNTEAFF. The chain is built from TRBV6-2 or TRBV6-3 and TRBJ1-1. This CDR3 is 14 amino acids long. Germline values: CDR1 MNHEY, CDR2 SVGEGT.

The CDR3 spells CSVDPAAEYYGYTF. The chain recombines TRBV29-1 with TRBJ1-2. Germline assignment: CDR1 SQVTM and CDR2 ANQGSEA. CDR3 length: 14 amino acids.

This chain links TRBV29-1 with TRBJ1-1; the TRBD1 assignment by TCRdb is unverifiable without DNA. Germline CDR1 reads SQVTM; CDR2 reads ANQGSEA. The CDR3 runs to 12 residues. The CDR3 sequence: CSVKRDRGEAFF.